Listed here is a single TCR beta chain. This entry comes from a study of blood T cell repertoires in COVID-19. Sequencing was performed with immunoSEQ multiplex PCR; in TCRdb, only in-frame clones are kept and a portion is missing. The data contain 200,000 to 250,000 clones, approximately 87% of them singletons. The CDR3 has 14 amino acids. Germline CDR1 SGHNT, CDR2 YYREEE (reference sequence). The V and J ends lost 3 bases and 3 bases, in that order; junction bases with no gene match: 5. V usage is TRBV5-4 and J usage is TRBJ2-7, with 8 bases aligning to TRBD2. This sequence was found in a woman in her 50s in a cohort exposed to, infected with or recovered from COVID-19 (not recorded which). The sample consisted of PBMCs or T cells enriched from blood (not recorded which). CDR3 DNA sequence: TGTGCCAGCAGCTCGGGGGGGCGCCGCTACGAGCAGTACTTC. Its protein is CASSSGGRRYEQYF.